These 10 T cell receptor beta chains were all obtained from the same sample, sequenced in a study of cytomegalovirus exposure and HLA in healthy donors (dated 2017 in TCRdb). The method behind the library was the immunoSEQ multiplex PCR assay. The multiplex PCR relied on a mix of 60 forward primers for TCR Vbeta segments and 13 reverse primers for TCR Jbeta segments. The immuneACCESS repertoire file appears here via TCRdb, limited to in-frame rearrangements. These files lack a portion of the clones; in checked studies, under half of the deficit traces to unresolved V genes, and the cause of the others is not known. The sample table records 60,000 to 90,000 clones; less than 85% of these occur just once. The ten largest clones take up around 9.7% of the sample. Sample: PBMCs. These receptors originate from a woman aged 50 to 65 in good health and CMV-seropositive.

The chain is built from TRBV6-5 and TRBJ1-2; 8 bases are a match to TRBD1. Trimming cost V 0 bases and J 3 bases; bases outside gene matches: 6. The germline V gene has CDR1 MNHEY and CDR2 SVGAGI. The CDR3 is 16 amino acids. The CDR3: CASSYSDRAEYYGYTF. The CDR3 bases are TGTGCCAGCAGTTACTCGGACAGGGCGGAGTACTATGGCTACACCTTC.

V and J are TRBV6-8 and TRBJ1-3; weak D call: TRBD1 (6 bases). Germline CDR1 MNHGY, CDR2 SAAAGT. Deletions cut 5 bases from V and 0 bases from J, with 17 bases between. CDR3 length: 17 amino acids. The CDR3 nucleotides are TGTGCCAGCAGTCTAAAGGTGAGGACAGACTCTGGAAACACCATATATTTT. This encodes CASSLKVRTDSGNTIYF.

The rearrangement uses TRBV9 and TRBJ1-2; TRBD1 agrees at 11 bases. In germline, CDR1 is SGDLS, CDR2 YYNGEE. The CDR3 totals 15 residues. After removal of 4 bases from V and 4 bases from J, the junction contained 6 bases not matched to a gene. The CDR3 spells CASSSWTGGAYGYTF. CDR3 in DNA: TGTGCCAGCAGCAGCTGGACAGGGGGCGCCTATGGCTACACCTTC. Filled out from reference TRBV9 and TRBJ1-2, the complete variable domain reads DSGVTQTPKHLITATGQRVTLRCSPRSGDLSVYWYQQSLDQGLQFLIQYYNGEERAKGNILERFSAQQFPDLHSELNLSSLELGDSALYFCASSSWTGGAYGYTFGSGTRLTVV.

CDR3 bases: TGCGCCAGCAGCCGAAACCTAGGCCCCTTAGGCGGTTGGGAGCAGTACTTC. Encoded protein: CASSRNLGPLGGWEQYF. The chain links TRBV4-1 to TRBJ2-7; unclear D gene. This CDR3 comprises 17 residues. Trimming cost V 4 bases and J 7 bases, with 26 bases left between them. Germline values: CDR1 MGHRA, CDR2 YSYEKL.

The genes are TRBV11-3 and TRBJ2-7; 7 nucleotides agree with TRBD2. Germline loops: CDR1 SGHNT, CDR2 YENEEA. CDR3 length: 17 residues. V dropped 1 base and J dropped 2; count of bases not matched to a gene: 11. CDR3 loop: CASSLVRRTSKAYEQYF. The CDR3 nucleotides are TGTGCCAGCAGCTTAGTAAGGAGGACTAGTAAGGCCTACGAGCAGTACTTC.

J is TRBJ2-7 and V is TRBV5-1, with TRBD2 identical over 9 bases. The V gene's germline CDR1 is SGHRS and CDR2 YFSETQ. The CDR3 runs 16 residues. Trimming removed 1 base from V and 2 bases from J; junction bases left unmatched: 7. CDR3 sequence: CASSLMGGGETYEQYF. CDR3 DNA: TGCGCCAGCAGCTTGATGGGCGGGGGGGAAACCTACGAGCAGTACTTC.

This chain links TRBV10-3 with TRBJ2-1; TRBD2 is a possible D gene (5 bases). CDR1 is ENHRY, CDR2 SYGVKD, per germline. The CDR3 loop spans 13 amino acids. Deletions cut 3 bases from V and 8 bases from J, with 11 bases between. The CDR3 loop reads CAISDLDGDEQFF. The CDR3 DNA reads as TGTGCCATCAGTGACCTTGACGGGGATGAGCAGTTCTTC.

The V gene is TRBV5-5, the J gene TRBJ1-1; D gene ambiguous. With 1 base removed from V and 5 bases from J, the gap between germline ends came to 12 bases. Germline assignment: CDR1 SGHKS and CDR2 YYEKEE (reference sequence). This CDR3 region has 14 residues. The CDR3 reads CASSLQLGGTEAFF. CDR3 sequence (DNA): TGTGCCAGCAGCTTGCAACTGGGCGGGACTGAAGCTTTCTTT.

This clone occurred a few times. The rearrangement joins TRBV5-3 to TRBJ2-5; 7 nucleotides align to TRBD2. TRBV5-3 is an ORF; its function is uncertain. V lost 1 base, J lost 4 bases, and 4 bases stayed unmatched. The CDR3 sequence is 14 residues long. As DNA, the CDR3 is TGTGCCAGAAGCTTGTCATCTAGCGGAGAGACCCAGTACTTC. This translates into CARSLSSSGETQYF.

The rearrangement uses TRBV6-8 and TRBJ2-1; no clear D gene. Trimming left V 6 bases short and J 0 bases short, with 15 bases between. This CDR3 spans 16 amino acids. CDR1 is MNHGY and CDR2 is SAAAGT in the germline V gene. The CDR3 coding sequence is TGTGCCAGCAGCCCCCGAGAGGTTAGCTCCTACAATGAGCAGTTCTTC. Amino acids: CASSPREVSSYNEQFF.